This T cell receptor (beta chain) was identified during a study of blood T cell repertoires in COVID-19. Study-wide context: Sites across the United States, Italy and Spain contributed samples from acute and convalescent COVID-19. T cells, B-cell-depleted T cells, or PBMCs supplied cDNA or gDNA.

Original data processing: The assay estimated nucleated cells by amplifying reference gene primers. The method was immunoSEQ multiplex PCR; TCRdb's version includes in-frame clones alone and lacks a portion of them. V, J and clone size derive from that table, while D and trimming were established from the DNA sequence. The data hold more than 95,000 clones, with more than 85% observed a single time. The germline gives CDR1 SQVTM, CDR2 ANQGSEA. V shed 7 bases, J shed 5 bases, and the junction held 8 bases outside the gene matches. This CDR3 spans 14 amino acids. The J gene is TRBJ2-1, the V gene TRBV29-1; TRBD2 matches 10 bases. This sequence originates from a human donor in a cohort sampled during active COVID-19. The sample taken for sequencing was peripheral blood. The CDR3 region is CSAYGLAENNEQFF. DNA for the CDR3: TGCAGCGCCTACGGACTAGCGGAAAACAATGAGCAGTTCTTC.